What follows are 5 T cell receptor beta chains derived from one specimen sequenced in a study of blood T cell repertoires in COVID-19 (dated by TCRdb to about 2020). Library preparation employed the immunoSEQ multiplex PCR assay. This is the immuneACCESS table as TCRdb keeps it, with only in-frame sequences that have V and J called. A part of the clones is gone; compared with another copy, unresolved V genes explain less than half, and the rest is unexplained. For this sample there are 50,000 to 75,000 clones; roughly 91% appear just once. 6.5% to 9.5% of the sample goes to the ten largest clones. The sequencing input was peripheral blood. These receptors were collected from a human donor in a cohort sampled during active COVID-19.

The CDR3: CASSQDRSGSPLHF. The CDR3 bases are TGTGCCAGCTCCCAGGACAGGTCAGGTTCACCCCTCCACTTT. The chain has TRBV18 and TRBJ1-6; TRBD1 matches at 7 bases. Per the germline V gene, CDR1 is KGHSH and CDR2 is LQKENI. V shed 6 bases, J shed 9 bases, and the junction held 8 bases outside the gene matches. This CDR3 spans 14 amino acids.

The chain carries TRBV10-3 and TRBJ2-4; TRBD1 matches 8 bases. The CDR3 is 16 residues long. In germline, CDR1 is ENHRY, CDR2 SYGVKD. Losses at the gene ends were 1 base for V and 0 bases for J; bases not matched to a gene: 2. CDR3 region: CAISEWTGSAKNIQYF. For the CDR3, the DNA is TGTGCCATCAGTGAGTGGACAGGGTCAGCCAAAAACATTCAGTACTTC.

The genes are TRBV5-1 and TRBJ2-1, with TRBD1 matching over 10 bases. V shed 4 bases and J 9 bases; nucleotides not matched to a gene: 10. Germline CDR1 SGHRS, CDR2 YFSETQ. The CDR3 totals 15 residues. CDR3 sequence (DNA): TGCGCCAGCAGCCTAACAGGGACAGGGGAGAGTGAGCAGTTCTTC. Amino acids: CASSLTGTGESEQFF.

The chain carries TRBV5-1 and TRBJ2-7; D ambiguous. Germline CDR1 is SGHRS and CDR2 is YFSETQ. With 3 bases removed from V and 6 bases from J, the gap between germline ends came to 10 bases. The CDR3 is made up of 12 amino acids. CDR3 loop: CASSSPSPEQYF. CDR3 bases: TGCGCCAGCAGCTCCCCCTCCCCCGAGCAGTACTTC.

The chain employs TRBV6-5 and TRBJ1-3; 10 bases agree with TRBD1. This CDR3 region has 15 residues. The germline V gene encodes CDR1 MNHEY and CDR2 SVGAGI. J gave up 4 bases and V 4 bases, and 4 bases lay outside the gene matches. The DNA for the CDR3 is TGTGCCAGCAGTTTCGACAGGGGGCTAGGAAACACCATATATTTT. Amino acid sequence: CASSFDRGLGNTIYF.